Listed below are T cell receptor beta chains from one sample, sequenced in a study of OX40 agonist ivuxolimab in advanced cancers. Libraries were prepared by immunoSEQ multiplex PCR; TCRdb keeps only in-frame clonotypes and omits some of them. Of 40,000 to 45,000 clones detected, about 90% appear once; the ten largest clones hold under 0.5%. This specimen consisted of CD4+ or CD8+ T cells sorted from blood, obtained in a trial of the OX40 agonist ivuxolimab. These receptors were taken from an adult with an advanced solid tumor such as melanoma, head and neck, liver or kidney cancer. CDR3s include the opening cysteine and the closing phenylalanine or tryptophan. Fields, in order: V gene, J gene, D gene, clone size, CDR3 length, CDR3 protein, CDR3 DNA. D genes are given only for firm matches. Size is stated for part of the rows, as once, few or many counts, or as a class when the clone is expanded.

>TRBV29-1|TRBJ2-5|TRBD2|once|15
CSVGLAGYLQETQYF
TGCAGCGTTGGACTAGCGGGTTATTTACAAGAGACCCAGTACTTC
>TRBV9|TRBJ2-3|.|.|12
CASASSTDTQYF
TGTGCCAGCGCATCCAGCACAGATACGCAGTATTTT
>TRBV15|TRBJ1-1|.|few|17
CATSRDRSIATNTEAFF
TGTGCCACCAGCAGAGATCGTTCCATCGCAACGAACACTGAAGCTTTCTTT
>TRBV7-6|TRBJ2-1|.|.|16
CASSPLAGKSYNEQFF
TGTGCCAGCAGCCCCTTGGCGGGGAAATCCTACAATGAGCAGTTCTTC
>TRBV29-1|TRBJ1-2|.|once|13
CSVGDFTMEGYTF
TGCAGCGTGGGGGACTTCACGATGGAAGGCTACACCTTC
>TRBV30|TRBJ1-4|.|.|14
CAWTRTDRDEKLFF
TGTGCCTGGACTCGGACGGATAGGGATGAAAAACTGTTTTTT
>TRBV19|TRBJ1-5|.|once|15
CASSIVNQLEQPQHF
TGTGCCAGTAGTATAGTTAACCAACTGGAGCAGCCCCAGCATTTT
>TRBV6-1|TRBJ1-5|.|.|15
CASTTSPFSNQPQHF
TGTGCCAGCACCACCAGCCCCTTTAGCAATCAGCCCCAGCATTTT
>TRBV21-1|TRBJ1-5|.|.|18
CASSKMAGGMYSNQPQHF
TGTGCCAGCAGCAAAATGGCAGGGGGAATGTATAGCAATCAGCCCCAGCATTTT
>TRBV19|TRBJ2-2|.|.|15
CASSIWQGNTGELFF
TGTGCCAGTAGTATTTGGCAGGGGAACACCGGGGAGCTGTTTTTT
>TRBV5-1|TRBJ2-1|.|.|18
CASSLAVFSSGMGNEQFF
TGCGCCAGCAGCTTGGCCGTCTTTAGTAGCGGTATGGGGAATGAGCAGTTCTTC
>TRBV6-5|TRBJ1-2|.|.|14
CASSLLGTTHGYTF
TGTGCCAGCAGTTTACTAGGGACAACTCATGGCTACACCTTC
>TRBV10-1|TRBJ2-2|TRBD1|.|17
CASSEGDRGRKPGELFF
TGCGCCAGCAGTGAGGGAGACAGGGGGCGCAAACCCGGGGAGCTGTTTTTT
>TRBV30|TRBJ1-2|.|.|13
CAWAGSPNYGYTF
TGTGCCTGGGCAGGGAGTCCTAACTATGGCTACACCTTC
>TRBV5-1|TRBJ2-6|.|.|16
CASSRDGVSGANVLTF
TGCGCCAGCAGCCGGGACGGGGTCTCTGGGGCCAACGTCCTGACTTTC
>TRBV7-8|TRBJ2-1|.|once|14
CASSLAPGRPEEFF
TGTGCCAGCAGCTTAGCGCCGGGACGGCCAGAGGAGTTCTTC
>TRBV6-1|TRBJ1-1|.|few|13
CASLPGHITEAFF
TGTGCCAGCCTACCGGGACATATCACTGAAGCTTTCTTT
>TRBV9|TRBJ2-3|TRBD2|.|17
CASSVTGTSGGADTQYF
TGTGCCAGCAGCGTTACCGGGACTAGCGGGGGGGCAGATACGCAGTATTTT
>TRBV18|TRBJ2-7|TRBD1|.|14
CASSPPTGGYEQYF
TGTGCCAGCTCACCACCGACAGGGGGCTACGAGCAGTACTTC
>TRBV11-2|TRBJ2-7|.|.|15
CASSTLTGYRYEQYF
TGTGCCAGCAGCACCCTGACAGGATATCGATACGAGCAGTACTTC
>TRBV7-2|TRBJ2-3|.|.|16
CASSEVMQWGTDTQYF
TGTGCCAGCAGCGAGGTCATGCAATGGGGCACAGATACGCAGTATTTT
>TRBV5-4|TRBJ2-1|TRBD2|.|15
CASSSGLAGLNEQFF
TGTGCCAGCAGTTCAGGACTAGCGGGATTAAATGAGCAGTTCTTC
>TRBV15|TRBJ1-1|.|.|15
CATSREVGQFTEAFF
TGTGCCACCAGCAGAGAAGTCGGGCAGTTCACTGAAGCTTTCTTT
>TRBV30|TRBJ1-4|.|.|14
CASSPGSTNEKLFF
TGTGCCTCTAGCCCAGGGTCCACTAATGAAAAACTGTTTTTT
>TRBV29-1|TRBJ1-1|.|.|12
CSVAPGVYEAFF
TGCAGCGTCGCCCCGGGGGTCTATGAAGCTTTCTTT
>TRBV27|TRBJ1-1|.|.|13
CASSFRAYTEAFF
TGTGCCAGCAGTTTTAGGGCTTATACTGAAGCTTTCTTT
>TRBV30|TRBJ1-5|.|once|14
CAWNKAVSNQPQHF
TGTGCCTGGAACAAGGCAGTTAGCAATCAGCCCCAGCATTTT
>TRBV6-5|TRBJ2-1|TRBD1|.|15
CASSAPLDRVNEQFF
TGTGCCAGCAGTGCACCACTGGACAGGGTCAATGAGCAGTTCTTC
>TRBV14|TRBJ1-2|.|.|13
CASSQGLIYGYTF
TGTGCCAGCAGCCAAGGGCTGATCTATGGCTACACCTTC
>TRBV5-1|TRBJ2-2|.|.|14
CASSFAGNTGELFF
TGCGCCAGCAGCTTTGCGGGAAACACCGGGGAGCTGTTTTTT
>TRBV28|TRBJ2-5|.|.|12
CASRPRQETQYF
TGTGCCAGCAGGCCCAGACAAGAGACCCAGTACTTC
>TRBV6-4|TRBJ1-4|TRBD1|.|15
CASSPGQVELEKLFF
TGTGCCAGCAGCCCCGGACAGGTTGAGCTTGAAAAACTGTTTTTT
>TRBV30|TRBJ1-2|TRBD1|.|12
CAWGQGDYGYTF
TGTGCCTGGGGACAGGGGGACTATGGCTACACCTTC
>TRBV18|TRBJ2-7|TRBD1|.|13
CASSQDRTYEQYF
TGTGCCAGCTCACAGGACAGGACCTACGAGCAGTACTTC
>TRBV5-1|TRBJ2-1|TRBD2|.|17
CASSVGLAGGPQNEQFF
TGCGCCAGCAGCGTCGGACTAGCGGGAGGTCCCCAAAATGAGCAGTTCTTC
>TRBV19|TRBJ2-6|.|once|16
CASSLRGNTGANVLTF
TGTGCCAGTAGTCTCCGTGGAAACACTGGGGCCAACGTCCTGACTTTC
>TRBV11-2|TRBJ2-3|.|.|15
CASSLVGGGTDTQYF
TGTGCCAGCAGCTTAGTTGGGGGAGGCACAGATACGCAGTATTTT
>TRBV6-6|TRBJ2-1|.|.|13
CASSYRQTGWRFF
TGTGCCAGCAGTTACAGGCAGACGGGCTGGCGGTTCTTC
>TRBV4-3|TRBJ2-2|TRBD2|.|14
CASSVRGVPGELFF
TGCGCCAGCAGCGTCCGGGGGGTTCCCGGGGAGCTGTTTTTT
>TRBV18|TRBJ2-7|.|.|13
CASSPDATYEQYF
TGTGCCAGCTCACCGGACGCGACTTACGAGCAGTACTTC
>TRBV30|TRBJ2-5|.|.|15
CAWSEPGTFQETQYF
TGTGCCTGGAGCGAGCCCGGGACATTTCAAGAGACCCAGTACTTC
>TRBV4-1|TRBJ1-1|.|.|16
CASSQYLGVMNTEAFF
TGCGCCAGCAGCCAGTATCTGGGGGTTATGAACACTGAAGCTTTCTTT
>TRBV2|TRBJ2-1|TRBD2|once|14
CASSVAGGYNEQFF
TGTGCCAGCAGTGTTGCGGGGGGTTACAATGAGCAGTTCTTC
>TRBV4-2|TRBJ2-5|TRBD2|few|17
CASSLTGLAGFQETQYF
TGTGCCAGCAGCCTCACTGGACTAGCGGGGTTCCAAGAGACCCAGTACTTC
>TRBV9|TRBJ1-2|.|.|13
CASSVRTNHGYTF
TGTGCCAGCAGCGTGCGGACTAATCATGGCTACACCTTC
>TRBV19|TRBJ2-7|.|.|15
CASSTPRGMSYEQYF
TGTGCCAGTAGTACCCCGCGAGGTATGTCCTACGAGCAGTACTTC
>TRBV10-3|TRBJ2-1|TRBD2|.|16
CAISTKGTSGSDEQFF
TGTGCCATCAGTACCAAGGGGACTAGCGGGAGTGATGAGCAGTTCTTC
>TRBV10-3|TRBJ1-2|TRBD1|.|14
CAISEGEGAMRYTF
TGTGCCATCAGTGAGGGAGAGGGGGCTATGCGCTACACCTTC
>TRBV9|TRBJ2-1|TRBD2|.|15
CASSVVGGSYNEQFF
TGTGCCAGCAGCGTAGTCGGGGGGAGCTACAATGAGCAGTTCTTC
>TRBV30|TRBJ2-3|.|.|14
CAWSKEGGTDTQYF
TGTGCCTGGAGTAAGGAGGGAGGCACAGATACGCAGTATTTT
>TRBV6-5|TRBJ2-1|TRBD2|.|15
CASSPTSQGYNEQFF
TGTGCCAGCAGCCCGACTAGCCAAGGGTACAATGAGCAGTTCTTC
>TRBV14|TRBJ2-7|TRBD2|.|16
CASSRGSGTSGGEQYF
TGTGCCAGCAGCCGCGGTTCCGGGACTAGCGGGGGGGAGCAGTACTTC
>TRBV2|TRBJ2-2|.|.|15
CASTPTTKNTGELFF
TGTGCCAGCACTCCCACCACAAAGAACACCGGGGAGCTGTTTTTT
>TRBV10-3|TRBJ1-2|.|.|11
CAIKDLGGYTF
TGTGCCATTAAGGATTTGGGAGGCTACACCTTC
>TRBV5-5|TRBJ2-7|.|.|14
CASSLSGGAREQYF
TGTGCCAGCAGCTTGTCGGGCGGAGCGAGGGAGCAGTACTTC
>TRBV13|TRBJ2-3|.|.|11
CASSISDTQYF
TGTGCCAGCAGCATTTCAGATACGCAGTATTTT